The rows below give T cell receptor beta chains drawn from one sample of a study of T cell clones after liver transplantation. Generated by immunoSEQ multiplex PCR, the TCRdb table keeps only in-frame clones and is missing some. The repertoire holds fewer than 45,000 clones, with around 84% as singletons. Material: CD4+ T cells from blood, obtained 24 months after liver transplant. These receptors originate from a human patient who received a liver transplant. Some T cells may be provided by the graft donor. Both conserved end residues are part of each CDR3. Each record gives: clone size, D gene, V gene, J gene, CDR3 DNA, CDR3 protein. D genes are given only for firm matches. Expanded clones are given a class, and other clones once, few, many or no size at all.

>few|NA|TRBV5-8|TRBJ2-6
TGTGCCAGCAGCCGGGAAACGTTCGGGGGGACAGGGGCCAACGTCCTGACTTTC
CASSRETFGGTGANVLTF
>once|NA|TRBV18|TRBJ1-2
TGTGCCAGCTCACCTGCCACTAACTATGGCTACACCTTC
CASSPATNYGYTF
>NA|NA|TRBV30|TRBJ2-7
TGTGCCTGGAGTGGGGCCAGGGACGAGCAGTACTTC
CAWSGARDEQYF
>NA|TRBD1|TRBV2|TRBJ1-1
TGTGCCAGCATCGACAGGGCCAGTTTGAACACTGAAGCTTTCTTT
CASIDRASLNTEAFF
>few|NA|TRBV7-9|TRBJ1-5
TGTGCCAGCAGTATCGCCGTAGGGACGGGCAATCAGCCCCAGCATTTT
CASSIAVGTGNQPQHF
>NA|NA|TRBV28|TRBJ1-2
TGTGCCAGCAGTTTGCTCGCAGGCCTTTATGGCTACACCTTC
CASSLLAGLYGYTF
>NA|NA|TRBV21-1|TRBJ2-1
TGTGCCAGCAGCAAGGAACCGGGACAGGGGGGCAATGAGCAGTTCTTC
CASSKEPGQGGNEQFF
>NA|NA|TRBV28|TRBJ1-1
TGTGCCAGCAGTTTTCGCAGGAACACTGAAGCTTTCTTT
CASSFRRNTEAFF
>NA|NA|TRBV11-2|TRBJ1-4
TGTGCCAGCAGCTTACCCCACCCGTGGGAAAAACTGTTTTTT
CASSLPHPWEKLFF
>NA|TRBD1|TRBV6-1|TRBJ2-7
TGTGCCACCAAGGAAAACAGGGGGTCGGGCGAGCAGTACTTC
CATKENRGSGEQYF
>NA|TRBD1|TRBV27|TRBJ1-5
TGTGCCAGCAGTCCCTGGGACAGTAGCAATCAGCCCCAGCATTTT
CASSPWDSSNQPQHF
>NA|TRBD1|TRBV2|TRBJ2-5
TGTGCCAGCAGTTTAATCGGGACAGGGAGCCAAGAGACCCAGTACTTC
CASSLIGTGSQETQYF
>NA|TRBD2|TRBV18|TRBJ2-1
TGTGCCAGCTCACCACCGAACCTAGCGGGCTCCTACAATGAGCAGTTCTTC
CASSPPNLAGSYNEQFF
>few|NA|TRBV27|TRBJ2-7
TGTGCCAGCAGTTTGCGGACAGTTCCCGGGGGGCAGTACTTC
CASSLRTVPGGQYF
>NA|NA|TRBV19|TRBJ1-4
TGTGCCAGTACGCGGACAGCTGACGAAAAACTGTTTTTT
CASTRTADEKLFF
>NA|NA|TRBV5-1|TRBJ2-3
TGCGCCAGCAGCTCCAGGGTTAGCGCAGATACGCAGTATTTT
CASSSRVSADTQYF
>NA|NA|TRBV19|TRBJ2-4
TGTGCCAGTAGTATGAGCGCCGCGTTCAGAACCGGGACGGAAAACATTCAGTACTTC
CASSMSAAFRTGTENIQYF
>NA|NA|TRBV7-9|TRBJ1-2
TGTGCCAGCAGCTTTCATGGCCTGGGGATCCATGGCTACACCTTC
CASSFHGLGIHGYTF
>NA|NA|TRBV4-1|TRBJ2-5
TGCGCCAGCAGCCAAGAGTCGGAACTAGCTGGGACCGCCCAGTACTTC
CASSQESELAGTAQYF
>NA|NA|TRBV18|TRBJ2-6
TGTGCCAGCTCACCACGATTTTCTGGGGCCAACGTCCTGACTTTC
CASSPRFSGANVLTF
>NA|TRBD1|TRBV6-6|TRBJ2-7
TGTGCCAGCAGCCTCGGACAGGGAAGATCCTACGAGCAGTACTTC
CASSLGQGRSYEQYF
>NA|NA|TRBV5-4|TRBJ2-7
TGTGCCAGCAGCAGCTACCGGGACCTTTCCTACGAGCAGTACTTC
CASSSYRDLSYEQYF
>NA|NA|TRBV5-4|TRBJ2-2
TGTGCCAGCAGCCCAGGGGCCTTACGCACCGGGGAGCTGTTTTTT
CASSPGALRTGELFF
>NA|TRBD1|TRBV27|TRBJ2-7
TGTGCCAGCAGTTCCGACAGGGGGCCGACCTACGAGCAGTACTTC
CASSSDRGPTYEQYF
>NA|TRBD2|TRBV7-2|TRBJ2-7
TGTGCCAGCAGCTACACCCCGGGACTAGCGGGGGGGCGGAACGAGCAGTACTTC
CASSYTPGLAGGRNEQYF
>NA|TRBD2|TRBV27|TRBJ2-7
TGTGCCAGCAGTTTAAGCGGGGTTGTGAGCTCCTACGAGCAGTACTTC
CASSLSGVVSSYEQYF
>NA|NA|TRBV5-1|TRBJ2-7
TGCGCCAGCAGCTTGGCGGGGTCCTACGAGCAGTACTTC
CASSLAGSYEQYF
>NA|TRBD1|TRBV5-1|TRBJ1-3
TGCGCCAGCAGTGCAGACAGGGCCGCTGGAAACACCATATATTTT
CASSADRAAGNTIYF
>NA|NA|TRBV27|TRBJ1-2
TGTGCCAGCAGTCAGAATTTGGGTTATGGCTACACCTTC
CASSQNLGYGYTF
>NA|NA|TRBV19|TRBJ2-5
TGTGCTCATAGTCGGAACTGGGGAGAGACCCAGTACTTC
CAHSRNWGETQYF
>NA|TRBD2|TRBV5-1|TRBJ2-2
TGCGCCAGCAGCTTGGCGACCATAGCGGGAGCCTACCCCGGGGAGCTGTTTTTT
CASSLATIAGAYPGELFF
>NA|TRBD1|TRBV28|TRBJ1-3
TGTGCCAGCAGTTTAATTAAGGGAGGGGGCGCAAGATCTGGAAACACCATATATTTT
CASSLIKGGGARSGNTIYF
>NA|NA|TRBV7-9|TRBJ1-2
TGTGCCAGCAGCTTCGCAGGGGCTAACTATGGCTACACCTTC
CASSFAGANYGYTF
>NA|TRBD1|TRBV6-5|TRBJ1-2
TGTGCCAGCAGTAACACAGGGGATTATGGCTACACCTTC
CASSNTGDYGYTF
>NA|NA|TRBV15|TRBJ2-1
TGTGCCACCAGCAGAGATTCTGGCCTACTATACAATGAGCAGTTCTTC
CATSRDSGLLYNEQFF
>NA|NA|TRBV7-2|TRBJ2-7
TGTGCCAGCAGCCCACTCTACGAGCAGTACTTC
CASSPLYEQYF
>NA|NA|TRBV6-1|TRBJ2-7
TGTGCCAGCAGTGAAGCGAGGAGGGGGTGGTTCTACGAGCAGTACTTC
CASSEARRGWFYEQYF
>NA|TRBD1|TRBV28|TRBJ1-4
TGTGCCAGCAGTTTCACGGGACAGGGGGTCAAAGGGCTGTTTTTT
CASSFTGQGVKGLFF
>NA|NA|TRBV27|TRBJ1-1
TGTGCCAGCAGTTTCTCTTACAGGGTCATGAACACTGAAGCTTTCTTT
CASSFSYRVMNTEAFF
>NA|NA|TRBV7-8|TRBJ1-1
TGTGCCAGCAGCTTAGCAGGCCCCACGAACACTGAAGCTTTCTTT
CASSLAGPTNTEAFF
>NA|TRBD2|TRBV5-1|TRBJ2-3
TGCGCCAGCAGCCCGGGACTAGCGGGAGTCCGGTTATTAGATACGCAGTATTTT
CASSPGLAGVRLLDTQYF
>NA|NA|TRBV5-1|TRBJ2-1
TGCGCCAGCAGCTTGGTTGGGGGTCGCTCCTACAATGAGCAGTTCTTC
CASSLVGGRSYNEQFF
>NA|TRBD1|TRBV2|TRBJ1-4
TGTGCCAGCAGGACCGGGACAGGGGGTTATAAGCTGTTTTTT
CASRTGTGGYKLFF
>NA|TRBD1|TRBV2|TRBJ2-2
TGTGCCAGCATCAGACAGGGGGCCAATACCGGGGAGCTGTTTTTT
CASIRQGANTGELFF
>NA|TRBD2|TRBV19|TRBJ2-1
TGTGCCAGTAGTATCCGCCCCTTAGCGGGGGGTCGCAATGAGCAGTTCTTC
CASSIRPLAGGRNEQFF
>once|TRBD2|TRBV11-2|TRBJ2-7
TGTGCCAGCAGCTTAGCCCCTAGCGGGAGAGGGGCTTACGAGCAGTACTTC
CASSLAPSGRGAYEQYF
>few|NA|TRBV7-8|TRBJ2-3
TGTGCCAGCAGCGCCCTACCCACAGATACGCAGTATTTT
CASSALPTDTQYF
>NA|NA|TRBV29-1|TRBJ1-1
TGCAGCGTGCCTGGACAGCGGATGAACACTGAAGCTTTCTTT
CSVPGQRMNTEAFF
>few|TRBD1|TRBV4-1|TRBJ1-2
TGCGCCAGCAGCCAGAGGGGGACAGTCGCCACTAACTATGGCTACACCTTC
CASSQRGTVATNYGYTF
>NA|NA|TRBV18|TRBJ1-6
TGTGCCAGCTCACCGGGGGGGGGAAATTCACCCCTCCACTTT
CASSPGGGNSPLHF
>NA|NA|TRBV6-5|TRBJ1-6
TGTGCCAGCAGTTCCGGAGTTGGATCACCCCTCCACTTT
CASSSGVGSPLHF